These 19 T cell receptor beta chains originate from one sample sequenced in a study of T cell changes during pregnancy in multiple sclerosis. Measured with immunoSEQ multiplex PCR; TCRdb has only the in-frame clones, and not every one. The sample consists of about 77,000 clones, 89% of them appearing once. The sample consisted of peripheral blood, taken before pregnancy. The receptors stem from a female donor with multiple sclerosis, enrolled in a pregnancy study.

The chain uses TRBV2 and TRBJ1-2, with D possibly being TRBD1 (5 bases). Trimming removed 7 bases from V and 4 bases from J, with 10 bases in between. Germline lookup yields CDR1 SNHLY and CDR2 FYNNEI. The CDR3 loop spans 12 amino acids. The CDR3 spells CASTRQGYGYTF. As DNA, the CDR3 is TGTGCCAGCACACGGCAGGGCTATGGCTACACCTTC.

This sequence joins TRBV27 and TRBJ1-1; tentatively, D is TRBD1 (5 bases). The CDR3 spans 14 residues. V gave up 1 base and J gave up 5 bases, with 11 bases separating them. Germline V lookup: CDR1 MNHEY, CDR2 SMNVEV (reference sequence). The CDR3 here is CASSLWGVRTEAFF. As DNA, the CDR3 is TGTGCCAGCAGTTTATGGGGGGTCAGGACTGAAGCTTTCTTT.

The chain employs TRBV9 and TRBJ2-2; D not certain. The CDR3 has 16 residues. The germline gives CDR1 SGDLS, CDR2 YYNGEE. The V and J ends lost 3 bases and 5 bases respectively, with 17 bases between them. CDR3 sequence (DNA): TGTGCCAGCAGCGCCCCCAGAAGCGCTAAAACCGGGGAGCTGTTTTTT. This translates into CASSAPRSAKTGELFF.

J is TRBJ1-1 and V is TRBV5-1, with unresolved D. Trimming cost V 0 bases and J 5 bases, with 14 bases left between them. From germline, CDR1 is SGHRS and CDR2 YFSETQ. The CDR3 is 15 residues long. This CDR3 reads CASSLGRGLGTEAFF. The CDR3 coding sequence is TGCGCCAGCAGCTTGGGAAGAGGCCTTGGGACTGAAGCTTTCTTT.

The chain links TRBV7-2 to TRBJ1-4, with D tentatively TRBD1 (6 bases). CDR1 is SGHTA and CDR2 is FQGNSA in the germline V gene. The CDR3 runs to 15 residues. The germline V and J ends were trimmed by 5 bases and 4 bases, with 14 bases remaining between them. CDR3 in amino acids: CASSKNQGSNEKLFF. The DNA for the CDR3 is TGTGCCAGCAGCAAAAATCAGGGGAGTAATGAAAAACTGTTTTTT. The full variable domain, completed using reference TRBV7-2 and TRBJ1-4, is GAGVSQSPSNKVTEKGKDVELRCDPISGHTALYWYRQSLGQGLEFLIYFQGNSAPDKSGLPSDRFSAERTGGSVSTLTIQRTQQEDSAVYLCASSKNQGSNEKLFFGSGTQLSVL.

V usage is TRBV5-1 and J usage is TRBJ1-1; no firm D call. V was clipped by 1 base and J by 1 base, with 14 bases between them. This CDR3 spans 16 amino acids. Germline V CDR1 and CDR2: SGHRS, YFSETQ. The CDR3 region is CASSLSPTRQNTEAFF. The CDR3 DNA reads TGCGCCAGCAGCTTGAGTCCCACTCGACAGAACACTGAAGCTTTCTTT.

The rearrangement uses TRBV5-1 and TRBJ1-2, with 7 nucleotides matching TRBD1. The CDR3 extends over 15 amino acids. J lost 4 bases, V lost 4 bases, and 10 bases had no gene match. Germline lookup yields CDR1 SGHRS and CDR2 YFSETQ. The CDR3 nucleotides are TGCGCCAGCAGCCTGGGGGACAGAGAAGTCTATGGCTACACCTTC. It codes for CASSLGDREVYGYTF.

This clone was recorded a few times. The chain recombines TRBV4-2 with TRBJ1-1; D is unresolved. Germline CDR1 and CDR2: LGHNA and YNFKEQ. This CDR3 spans 14 amino acids. V was cut by 1 base and J by 3 bases, with 9 bases left in between. The CDR3 nucleotides are TGTGCCAGCAGCCAAGGAGGGTGGGACACTGAAGCTTTCTTT. Encoded protein: CASSQGGWDTEAFF.

The CDR3 DNA reads TGTGCTAGTGGTTTGATTACAGGGACAGGGGTGGTTCAGCCCCAGCATTTT. Translated, it gives CASGLITGTGVVQPQHF. J is TRBJ1-5 and V is TRBV12-5, with TRBD1 matching 10 bases. After removal of 2 bases from V and 6 bases from J, the junction contained 10 bases not matched to a gene. This CDR3 has 17 residues. Germline CDR1 and CDR2: LGHNT and FRNRAP.

The chain is built from TRBV15 and TRBJ2-1; 14 bases agree with TRBD2. This CDR3 comprises 16 residues. The trim removed 8 bases at V and 5 bases at J, leaving 8 bases unmatched. Germline-derived CDR1 and CDR2 are LNHNV and YYDKDF (reference sequence). Written as DNA, the CDR3 is TGTGCCACCGCGACTAGCGGGGGGGCGGTGGACAATGAGCAGTTCTTC. This encodes CATATSGGAVDNEQFF.

The chain joins TRBV5-4 to TRBJ2-5; TRBD2 matches 10 bases. This CDR3 contains 15 residues. J lost 5 bases, V lost 3 bases, and 7 bases had no gene match. In germline, CDR1 is SGHNT, CDR2 YYREEE (reference sequence). CDR3 in DNA: TGTGCCAGCAGCTCCATAGCGGGGGGCAGGGAGACCCAGTACTTC. As protein: CASSSIAGGRETQYF.

The chain is built from TRBV19 and TRBJ1-5; the D is unclear. Deletions cut 3 bases from V and 0 bases from J, with 9 bases between. This CDR3 has 15 residues. Germline V CDR1 and CDR2: LNHDA, SQIVND (reference sequence). CDR3 sequence (DNA): TGTGCCAGTAGTATTTTCAGGCATAGCAATCAGCCCCAGCATTTT. Encoded protein: CASSIFRHSNQPQHF.

This chain connects TRBV18 to TRBJ1-4; D gene ambiguous. Looked up from germline, CDR1 is KGHSH and CDR2 is LQKENI. V was trimmed by 4 bases and J by 2 bases, leaving 11 bases between them. The CDR3 contains 15 residues. The CDR3 here is CASSRSGGTNEKLFF. The CDR3 region has the DNA TGTGCCAGCTCACGGTCAGGTGGGACTAATGAAAAACTGTTTTTT.

V gene TRBV13 combines with J gene TRBJ1-1, with D hard to call. The germline V gene encodes CDR1 PRHDT and CDR2 FYEKMQ (reference sequence). The CDR3 is made up of 14 amino acids. Trimming shortened V by 5 bases and J by 9 bases, and 19 bases separated the two germline ends. CDR3 sequence: CASSQTNTPGQAFF. The CDR3 DNA follows: TGTGCCAGCAGCCAAACGAATACCCCTGGGCAAGCTTTCTTT. The full variable domain, with the rest looked up from reference TRBV13 and TRBJ1-1, is AAGVIQSPRHLIKEKRETATLKCYPIPRHDTVYWYQQGPGQDPQFLISFYEKMQSDKGSIPDRFSAQQFSDYHSELNMSSLELGDSALYFCASSQTNTPGQAFFGQGTRLTVV.

Here the CDR3 reads CASSLDGGDTGELFF. The CDR3 DNA reads TGTGCCAGCAGCTTAGACGGGGGAGACACCGGGGAGCTGTTTTTT. The rearrangement joins TRBV7-2 to TRBJ2-2; D possibly corresponds to TRBD2 (6 bases). The V end was cut by 1 base, the J end by 3 bases, with 9 bases between. The CDR3 is 15 residues long. In germline, CDR1 is SGHTA, CDR2 FQGNSA.

This clone was found once. The chain links TRBV7-2 to TRBJ1-2, with D perhaps TRBD1 (5 bases). CDR1 is SGHTA and CDR2 is FQGNSA in the germline V gene. Trimming cost V 5 bases and J 10 bases, with 20 bases left between them. The CDR3 runs 14 residues. This CDR3 is CASSPDPGGRDYTF. CDR3 sequence (DNA): TGTGCCAGCAGCCCCGACCCGGGGGGGAGGGACTACACCTTC.

The chain combines TRBV19 with TRBJ2-7, with D unresolved. The V end lost 5 bases, the J end lost 4 bases, and 9 bases lay between the germline ends. The CDR3 has 12 amino acids. The germline V gene encodes CDR1 LNHDA and CDR2 SQIVND (reference sequence). The CDR3 nucleotides read TGTGCCAGTAGTGATCGAGGTTACGAGCAGTACTTC. Amino acid sequence: CASSDRGYEQYF.

This clone was seen only a few times. CDR3: CASSSRTGGEKLFF. As DNA, the CDR3 is TGTGCCAGCAGCTCCCGGACCGGGGGTGAAAAACTGTTTTTT. The chain carries TRBV7-9 and TRBJ1-4; D may be TRBD1 (5 bases). Between the trimmed V and J ends, which lost 4 bases and 7 bases, there was a span of 13 bases. CDR1 is SEHNR and CDR2 is FQNEAQ in the germline V gene (reference sequence). This CDR3 has 14 amino acids.

The V and J genes are TRBV5-1 and TRBJ2-1, with 7 bases lining up with TRBD2. V lost 5 bases to trimming and J lost 3 bases; unmatched junction nucleotides: 2. This CDR3 has 13 residues. CDR1 SGHRS and CDR2 YFSETQ come from the germline V gene. For the CDR3, the DNA is TGCGCCAGCAGACGGGGGGTCTACAATGAGCAGTTCTTC. Its translation is CASRRGVYNEQFF.